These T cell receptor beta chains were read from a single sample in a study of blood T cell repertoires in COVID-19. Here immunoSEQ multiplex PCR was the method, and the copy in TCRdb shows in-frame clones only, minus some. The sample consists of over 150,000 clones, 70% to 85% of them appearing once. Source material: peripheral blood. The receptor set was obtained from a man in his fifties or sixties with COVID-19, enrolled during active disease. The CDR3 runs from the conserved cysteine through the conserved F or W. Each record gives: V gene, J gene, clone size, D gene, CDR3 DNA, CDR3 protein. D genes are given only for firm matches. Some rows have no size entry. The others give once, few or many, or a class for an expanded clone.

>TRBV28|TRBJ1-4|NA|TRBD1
TGTGCCAGCAGTACCGACCCCCGGGACAGGGGACGTGAAAAACTGTTTTTT
CASSTDPRDRGREKLFF
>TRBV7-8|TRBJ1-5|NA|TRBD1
TGTGCCAGCAGCGCCGGACAGGGGCCTTGGCAGCCCCAGCATTTT
CASSAGQGPWQPQHF
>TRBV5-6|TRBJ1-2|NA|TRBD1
TGTGCCAGCAGCTTCCCGGGACAGGCTTATGGCTACACCTTC
CASSFPGQAYGYTF
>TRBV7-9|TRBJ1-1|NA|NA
TGTGCCAGCAGCTTAGTCGCAGGGTTGAACACTGAAGCTTTCTTT
CASSLVAGLNTEAFF
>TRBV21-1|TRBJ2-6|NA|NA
TGTGCCAGCAGCAAAGAGGGACAGGGGATCTCTGGGGCCAACGTCCTGACTTTC
CASSKEGQGISGANVLTF
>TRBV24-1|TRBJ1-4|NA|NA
TGTGCCACCAGTGATTTCAGGCGGGGTTACGAAAAACTGTTTTTT
CATSDFRRGYEKLFF
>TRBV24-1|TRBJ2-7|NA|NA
TGTGCCACCAGTGCCCCACGTAGGGGTAGCCGCTCCTACGAGCAGTACTTC
CATSAPRRGSRSYEQYF
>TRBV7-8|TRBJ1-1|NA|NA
TGTGCCAGCAGCTTATCCTCCGGCTATCAGCGCATGAACACTGAAGCTTTCTTT
CASSLSSGYQRMNTEAFF
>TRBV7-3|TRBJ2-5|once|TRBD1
TGTGCCAGCAGCCCGACAGGGGTGGCGACCCAGTACTTC
CASSPTGVATQYF
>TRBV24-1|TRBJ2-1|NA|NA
TGTGCCACCAGTGCAGGGGCTAGGCTTGTGGATGAGCAGTTCTTC
CATSAGARLVDEQFF
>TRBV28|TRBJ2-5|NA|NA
TGTGCCAGCAGTTTCCTGGAGACCCAGTACTTC
CASSFLETQYF
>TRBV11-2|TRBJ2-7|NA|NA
TGTGCCAGCAGGGACTCACCGAGTGGCGAGCAGTACTTC
CASRDSPSGEQYF
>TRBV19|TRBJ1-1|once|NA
TGTGCCAGTAGTATAGCCCGGGGGAACACTGAAGCTTTCTTT
CASSIARGNTEAFF
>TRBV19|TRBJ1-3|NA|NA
TGTGCCAGTAGTGAACAGGTCTCTGGAAACACCATATATTTT
CASSEQVSGNTIYF
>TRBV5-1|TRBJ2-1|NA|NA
TGCGCCAGCAGCTTGCGAGGAGGGTTTATATCTGAGCAGTTCTTC
CASSLRGGFISEQFF
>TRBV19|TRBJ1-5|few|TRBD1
TGTGCCAGTAGACGACAGGGGCAAGGCAATCAGCCCCAGCATTTT
CASRRQGQGNQPQHF
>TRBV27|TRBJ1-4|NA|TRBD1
TGTGCCAGCAGTTCCGGGACAGCTGTTATGGCTAATGAAAAACTGTTTTTT
CASSSGTAVMANEKLFF
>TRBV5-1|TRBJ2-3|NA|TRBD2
TGCGCCAGCAGCTTGGAGGCGGGAGGGGGAGATACGCAGTATTTT
CASSLEAGGGDTQYF
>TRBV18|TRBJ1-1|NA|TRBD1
TGTGCCAGCTCACCACCGGGACAGGGGAAATTTGGAGCTTTCTTT
CASSPPGQGKFGAFF
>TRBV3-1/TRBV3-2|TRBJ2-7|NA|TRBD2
TGTGCCAGCAGCCTTGCTAGCGGGGTCTACGAGCAGTACTTC
CASSLASGVYEQYF
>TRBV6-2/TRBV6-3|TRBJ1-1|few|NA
TGTGCCAGCAGTTCCCGGAATCAGGGAGCTTTCTTT
CASSSRNQGAFF
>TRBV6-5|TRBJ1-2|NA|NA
TGTGCCAGCAGTTACTCGACTCCCCATGGCTACACCTTC
CASSYSTPHGYTF
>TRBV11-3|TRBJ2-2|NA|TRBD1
TGTGCCAGCAGCCAAATGACAGGGGACAACACCGGGGAGCTGTTTTTT
CASSQMTGDNTGELFF
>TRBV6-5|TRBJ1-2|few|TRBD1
TGTGCCAGCACTAGGGACAGTCTTGGCTACACCTTC
CASTRDSLGYTF
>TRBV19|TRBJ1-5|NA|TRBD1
TGTGCCAGTAGTATCTCCCTCCGGGACAGGTTGGGTCAGCCCCAGCATTTT
CASSISLRDRLGQPQHF
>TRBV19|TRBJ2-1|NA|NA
TGTGCCAGTAGTCCGAAGGGGCGGAGGGGGGGCTACAATGAGCAGTTCTTC
CASSPKGRRGGYNEQFF
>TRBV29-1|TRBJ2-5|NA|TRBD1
TGCAGCGTTGAAGACAGGGGGAAAGAGACCCAGTACTTC
CSVEDRGKETQYF
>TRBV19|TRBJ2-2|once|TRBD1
TGTGCCAGTAGGACGGGACAGTCGGTTTTAGGGGAGCTGTTTTTT
CASRTGQSVLGELFF
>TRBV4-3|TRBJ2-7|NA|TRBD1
TGCGCCAGCAGCCAAGATTACTGGGACAGGATGTACGAGCAGTACTTC
CASSQDYWDRMYEQYF
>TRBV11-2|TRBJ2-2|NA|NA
TGTGCCACCCAGGGACAGAACACCGGGGAGCTGTTTTTT
CATQGQNTGELFF
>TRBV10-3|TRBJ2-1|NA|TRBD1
TGTGCCATCAGTGAGCAGGGGGCTGGCAATGAGCAGTTCTTC
CAISEQGAGNEQFF
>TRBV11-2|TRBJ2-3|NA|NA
TGTGCCAGCAGCTTAGGAAGGAACCGGGCAGATACGCAGTATTTT
CASSLGRNRADTQYF
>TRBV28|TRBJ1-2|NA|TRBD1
TGTGCCAGCAGTCGGGACAGGGAATCGATGGGTTATGGCTACACCTTC
CASSRDRESMGYGYTF
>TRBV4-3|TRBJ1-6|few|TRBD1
TGCGCCAGCAGCCAAAAAGCTCCCGGGACAGGGGAACTATATAATTCACCCCTCCACTTT
CASSQKAPGTGELYNSPLHF
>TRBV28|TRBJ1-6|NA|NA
TGTGCCAGCAGTTTATATCGGGGATCCTATAATTCACCCCTCCACTTT
CASSLYRGSYNSPLHF
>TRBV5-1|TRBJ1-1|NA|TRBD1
TGCGCCAGCAGTAGACAGGGGATGAACACTGAAGCTTTCTTT
CASSRQGMNTEAFF
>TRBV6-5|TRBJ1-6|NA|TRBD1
TGTGCCAGCAGTTACAATGGACAGGGAGCCTCACCCCTCCACTTT
CASSYNGQGASPLHF
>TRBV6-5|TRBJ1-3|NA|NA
TGTGCCAGCAGAAAGGACGGGACTGGAAACACCATATATTTT
CASRKDGTGNTIYF
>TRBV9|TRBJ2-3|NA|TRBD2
TGTGCCAGCAGCGTAGGAGGCGGGAGTACCGCAGATACGCAGTATTTT
CASSVGGGSTADTQYF
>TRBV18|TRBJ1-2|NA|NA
TGTGCCAGCTCATTACAGGGAGTCGAGTATGGCTACACCTTC
CASSLQGVEYGYTF
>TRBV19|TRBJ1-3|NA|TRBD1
TGTGCCAGTAGTCCTCTTGGGGACAGGGGCACCATATATTTT
CASSPLGDRGTIYF
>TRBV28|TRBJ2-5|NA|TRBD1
TGTGCCAGCACTACAGGGGTTGCGGAGACCCAGTACTTC
CASTTGVAETQYF
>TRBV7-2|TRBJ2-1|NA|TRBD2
TGTGCCAGCAGCTCGCTAGCGGGGAACTACAATGAGCAGTTCTTC
CASSSLAGNYNEQFF
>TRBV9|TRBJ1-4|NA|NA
TGTGCCAGCAGCCCTGAGGGGGGGGCGGGTGAAAAACTGTTTTTT
CASSPEGGAGEKLFF
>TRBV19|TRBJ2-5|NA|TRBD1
TGTGCCAGTAGTATAGTTCGGGACAGACAAGAGACCCAGTACTTC
CASSIVRDRQETQYF
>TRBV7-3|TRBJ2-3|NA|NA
TGTGCCAGCAGCCTAAACGGGATCACAGATACGCAGTATTTT
CASSLNGITDTQYF
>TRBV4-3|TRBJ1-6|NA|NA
TGCGCCAGCAGCCAAGAACTTATGGGGGCCCACTATAATTCACCCCTCCACTTT
CASSQELMGAHYNSPLHF
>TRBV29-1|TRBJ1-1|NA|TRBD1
TGCAGCGCCGCCCCGGGACAGCAGAACACTGAAGCTTTCTTT
CSAAPGQQNTEAFF
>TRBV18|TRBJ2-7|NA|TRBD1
TGTGCCAGCTCACAAGGACAGGGCTTCGTCCGCGAGCAGTACTTC
CASSQGQGFVREQYF
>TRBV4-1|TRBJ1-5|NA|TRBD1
TGCGCCAGCAGTCGCACAACAGGGGTGCATCAGCCCCAGCATTTT
CASSRTTGVHQPQHF
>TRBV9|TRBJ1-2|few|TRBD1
TGTGCCAGCAGCGCCGGACAGGGGGCGACCGGCTACACCTTC
CASSAGQGATGYTF
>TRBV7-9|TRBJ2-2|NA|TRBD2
TGTGCCAGCACCGAGTGGAGCGGGAGGGCCCTCCGGGGCACCGGGGAGCTGTTTTTT
CASTEWSGRALRGTGELFF
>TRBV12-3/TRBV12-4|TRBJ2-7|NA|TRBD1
TGTGCCAGCAGTTTCTCGGGACAGGTAGAGCAGTACTTC
CASSFSGQVEQYF
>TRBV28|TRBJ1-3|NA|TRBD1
TGTGCCAGCAGTAACAGGGGATCCGGAAACACCATATATTTT
CASSNRGSGNTIYF
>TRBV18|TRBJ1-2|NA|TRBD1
TGTGCCAGCTCACCTCTGGGACAGGGCACACTAGCTAACTATGGCTACACCTTC
CASSPLGQGTLANYGYTF
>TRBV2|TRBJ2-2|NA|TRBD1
TGTGCCAGCAGTTTTATCGGGACAGGGTCGAACACCGGGGAGCTGTTTTTT
CASSFIGTGSNTGELFF
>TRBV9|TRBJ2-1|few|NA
TGTGCCAGCAGCGTAGGTAGCGGAAACAATGAGCAGTTCTTC
CASSVGSGNNEQFF